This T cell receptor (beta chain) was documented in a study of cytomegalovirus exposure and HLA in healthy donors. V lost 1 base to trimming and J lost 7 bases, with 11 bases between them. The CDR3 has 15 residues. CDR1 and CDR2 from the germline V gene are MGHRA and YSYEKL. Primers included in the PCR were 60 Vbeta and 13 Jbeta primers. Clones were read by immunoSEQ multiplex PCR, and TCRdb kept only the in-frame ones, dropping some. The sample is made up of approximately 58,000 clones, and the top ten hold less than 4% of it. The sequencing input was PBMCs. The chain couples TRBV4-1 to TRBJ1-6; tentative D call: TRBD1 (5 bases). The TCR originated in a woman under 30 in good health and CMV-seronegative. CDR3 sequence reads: CASSQAGVGNSPLHF. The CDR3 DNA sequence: TGCGCCAGCAGCCAAGCGGGGGTGGGGAATTCACCCCTCCACTTT.